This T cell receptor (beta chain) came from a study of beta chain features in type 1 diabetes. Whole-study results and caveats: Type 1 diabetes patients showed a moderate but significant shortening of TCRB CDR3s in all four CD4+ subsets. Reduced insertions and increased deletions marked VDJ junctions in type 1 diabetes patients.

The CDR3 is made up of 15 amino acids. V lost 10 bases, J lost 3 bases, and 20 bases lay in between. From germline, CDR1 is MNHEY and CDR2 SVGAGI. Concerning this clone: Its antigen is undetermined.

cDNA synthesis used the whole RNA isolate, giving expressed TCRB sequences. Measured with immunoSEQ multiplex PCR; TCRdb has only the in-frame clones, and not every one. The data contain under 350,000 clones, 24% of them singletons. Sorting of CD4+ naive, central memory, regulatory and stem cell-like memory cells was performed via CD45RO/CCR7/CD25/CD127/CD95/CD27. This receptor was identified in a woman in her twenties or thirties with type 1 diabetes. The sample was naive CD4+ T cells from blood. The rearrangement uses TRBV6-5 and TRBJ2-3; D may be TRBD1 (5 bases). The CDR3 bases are TGTGCCACCCATCTCGGACAAGGTGGGACAGATACGCAGTATTTT. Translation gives CATHLGQGGTDTQYF.